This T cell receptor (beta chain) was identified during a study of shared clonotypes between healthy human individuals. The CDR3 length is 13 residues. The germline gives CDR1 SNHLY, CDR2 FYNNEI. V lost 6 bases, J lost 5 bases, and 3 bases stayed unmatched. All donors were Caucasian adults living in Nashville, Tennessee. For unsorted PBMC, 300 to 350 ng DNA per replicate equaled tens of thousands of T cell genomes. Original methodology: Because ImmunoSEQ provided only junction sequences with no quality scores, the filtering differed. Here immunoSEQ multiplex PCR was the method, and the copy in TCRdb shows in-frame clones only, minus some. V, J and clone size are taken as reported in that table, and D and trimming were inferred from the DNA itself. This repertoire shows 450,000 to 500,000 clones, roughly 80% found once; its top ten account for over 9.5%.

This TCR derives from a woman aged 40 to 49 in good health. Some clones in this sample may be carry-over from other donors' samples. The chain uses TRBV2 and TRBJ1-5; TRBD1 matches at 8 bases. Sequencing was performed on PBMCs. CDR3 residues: CASRDRVDQPQHF. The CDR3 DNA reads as TGTGCCAGCAGGGACAGGGTGGATCAGCCCCAGCATTTT. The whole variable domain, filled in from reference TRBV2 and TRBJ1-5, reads EPEVTQTPSHQVTQMGQEVILRCVPISNHLYFYWYRQILGQKVEFLVSFYNNEISEKSEIFDDQFSVERPDGSNFTLKIRSTKLEDSAMYFCASRDRVDQPQHFGDGTRLSIL.